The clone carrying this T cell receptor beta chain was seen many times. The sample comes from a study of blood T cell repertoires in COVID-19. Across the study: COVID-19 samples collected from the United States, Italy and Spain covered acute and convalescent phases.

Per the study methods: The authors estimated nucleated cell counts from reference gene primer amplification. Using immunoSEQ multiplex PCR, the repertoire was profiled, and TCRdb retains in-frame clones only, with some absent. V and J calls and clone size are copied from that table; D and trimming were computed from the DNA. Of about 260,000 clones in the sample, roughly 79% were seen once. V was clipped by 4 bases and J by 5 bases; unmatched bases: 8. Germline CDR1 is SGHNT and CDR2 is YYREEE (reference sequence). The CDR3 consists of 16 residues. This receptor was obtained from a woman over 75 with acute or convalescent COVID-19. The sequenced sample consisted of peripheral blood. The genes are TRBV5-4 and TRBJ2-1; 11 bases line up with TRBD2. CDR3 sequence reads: CASSGLLAGENNEQFF. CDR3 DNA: TGTGCCAGCAGCGGCCTACTAGCGGGGGAGAACAATGAGCAGTTCTTC.